Reported below is one T cell receptor (beta chain). Time point in this sample: newly diagnosed GD, antithyroid drugs for less than 3 months. From PBMCs, RNA was extracted and then used to make the TCR library. These data originate in a study of regulatory T cells in long-lasting Graves disease. Arm-PCR of CDR3 regions and iRepertoire HTBI primers were used to build TCR beta libraries. From the multiplex PCR reads, TCRdb called clonotypes with MiXCR, one entry per CDR3 protein. This sample has approximately 460,000 distinct CDR3 sequences, with roughly 15% found just once. The CDR3 consists of 14 residues. The V gene's germline CDR1 is DFQATT and CDR2 SNEGSKA (reference sequence). The trim removed 4 bases at V and 6 bases at J, leaving 7 bases unmatched. This sample was shared with a second study, whose subject was T cells in Graves' hyperthyroidism and ophthalmopathy.

This receptor was identified in a woman aged 25-40 years with Graves disease. The chain recombines TRBV20-1 with TRBJ2-1, with 9 bases fitting TRBD2. The sample was peripheral blood mononuclear cells (PBMCs), taken at new diagnosis, from a patient treated with antithyroid drugs. The CDR3 region has the DNA TGCAGTGCTACAGACAGTAGCGGGAGCAATGAGCAGTTCTTC. This encodes CSATDSSGSNEQFF.